The present T cell receptor beta chain was sequenced within a study of CD8+ T cells in alopecia areata. Study results and limitations: While tofacitinib was given, many expanded lesional clones persisted in scalp and blood. When scalp samples are sequenced, resident alphabeta T cells of normal skin are also captured. Mice showed TCR sharing more clearly than patients did, possibly owing to HLA.

Of note for this clone: Its antigen is unidentified.

Germline-derived CDR1 and CDR2 are SGHDT and YYEEEE. Trimming pared 3 bases from V and 6 bases from J, leaving 7 bases between. This CDR3 is 12 amino acids long. Sequencing templates came from extracted RNA that was reverse transcribed into cDNA. Repertoires were generated with immunoSEQ multiplex PCR, while TCRdb's copy carries only in-frame clones and drops some. The sample includes about 76,000 clones, approximately 66% seen only once; the top ten take roughly a quarter. Described treatment: oral pan-JAK inhibitor, 5-10 mg twice daily. From alopecia areata patients, lesional scalp punch biopsies and peripheral blood were collected.

Material: CD8+ T cells sorted from blood, obtained at week 24, from a patient treated with tofacitinib. The J gene is TRBJ2-1, the V gene TRBV5-6; no clear D. The origin of this receptor is a human donor with alopecia areata. For the CDR3, the DNA is TGTGCCAGCAGCTCCCGCAGCAATGAGCAGTTCTTC. Amino acid sequence: CASSSRSNEQFF.